The sequence of this T cell receptor (delta chain) was determined in a study of Vδ1+ human thymocytes. General observations from the study: Thymic TRG and TRD repertoires appeared highly polyclonal. Around 20% of thymic delta-chain sequences were Vdelta2, with few Vdelta3, unlike blood Vdelta1+ controls. Unexpected Vdelta2 sequences could cause misinterpretation of bulk repertoire data. TRG sequences recurred across donors, whereas TRD sequences stayed essentially private.

Sequences come from RNA converted to cDNA by reverse transcription. CDR3 amplicons came from multiplex PCR with pooled V-gene forward and constant-region reverse primers. TCRdb reprocessed the multiplex PCR reads using CATT. The table includes some 19,000 delta-chain clones, 8.1% detected once. The sorted cells were CD3+ Vdelta1+ Vdelta2- thymocytes from alphabeta-depleted thymus. The germline CDR1 and CDR2 sequences are TSWWSYY and QGS. The CDR3 has 18 residues. V lost 5 bases, J lost 0 bases, and 15 bases stayed unmatched. About this clone itself: Antigen specificity is unknown.

Sequencing was carried out using Vdelta1+ gamma-delta thymocytes from the thymus. Subset given: FACS-sorted CD3+ TCRalphabeta- TCRVdelta1+ TCRVdelta2- thymocytes. The chain recombines TRDV1 with TRDJ1, with 7 bases lining up with TRDD3. The TCR sequence derives from a child under two years old who had congenital heart surgery. The CDR3 spells CALGHLRTGVKYTDKLIF. In nucleotides, the CDR3 is TGTGCTCTTGGGCACCTACGGACTGGGGTGAAGTACACCGATAAACTCATCTTT.